Listed below are T cell receptor beta chains from one sample, sequenced in a study of identical twins. TCRdb passed the 5' RACE reads through MiXCR, listing each CDR3 protein once. The repertoire consists of under 300,000 distinct CDR3 sequences, with around 8.8% occurring once and the leading ten covering 3% to 3.5%. The same data also went into a second study, on yellow fever vaccine responses in identical twins.

What was sequenced was CD8+ T cells sorted from blood. The receptors were sampled from a woman aged 18-30 years in good health. Each CDR3 is given with its conserved first and last residue. The D gene is left open where the match is weak. Expanded clones get a size class; other rows say once, few or many, or leave the size out.

d_gene	v_gene	j_gene	abundance	CDR3nt	CDR3aa
TRBD2	TRBV27	TRBJ2-7	many	TGTGCCAGCGGCCGGGGACTAGCTCCATACGAGCAGTACTTC	CASGRGLAPYEQYF
.	TRBV29-1	TRBJ1-2	few	TGCAGCGTTCAGGGTTCGGGGAACTATGGCTACACCTTC	CSVQGSGNYGYTF
.	TRBV4-1	TRBJ2-7	few	TGCGCCAGCAGCCAAGAACAGGCGGGACTTTACGAGCAGTACTTC	CASSQEQAGLYEQYF
TRBD2	TRBV6-5	TRBJ2-7	.	TGTGCCAGCAGTTATGGGACTAGCGGGGCTGGGGGCGAGCAGTACTTC	CASSYGTSGAGGEQYF
TRBD2	TRBV5-1	TRBJ2-5	.	TGCGCCAGCAGCTTGGCTACAGCGGGAGCGTTCCAAGAGACCCAGTACTTC	CASSLATAGAFQETQYF
.	TRBV7-3	TRBJ1-2	.	TGTGCCAGCAGCTCTACGACAGGTTTGAGAGAGGATGGCTACACCTTC	CASSSTTGLREDGYTF
.	TRBV7-9	TRBJ2-7	few	TGTGCCAGCAGCTCCTACCTAGACCGGGACCCCTACGAGCAGTACTTC	CASSSYLDRDPYEQYF
.	TRBV9	TRBJ1-1	many	TGTGCCAGCAGCGTAGGTTACGGGAACACTGAAGCTTTCTTT	CASSVGYGNTEAFF
.	TRBV5-8	TRBJ2-3	.	TGTGCCAGCAGCTTGGTAGCGGACACAGATACGCAGTATTTT	CASSLVADTDTQYF
.	TRBV7-9	TRBJ2-1	few	TGTGCCAGCAGCTTAGGGACCTACGTACGGGGGAATGAGCAGTTCTTC	CASSLGTYVRGNEQFF
.	TRBV10-3	TRBJ2-5	many	TGTGCCATCAGTGGAACCGCAGCGGCCCAAGAGACCCAGTACTTC	CAISGTAAAQETQYF
.	TRBV15	TRBJ2-1	many	TGTGCCACCAGCATGGGGCAGGGAGACTACAATGAGCAGTTCTTC	CATSMGQGDYNEQFF